These T cell receptor beta chains were read from a single sample in a study of cytomegalovirus exposure and HLA in healthy donors. Using immunoSEQ multiplex PCR, the repertoire was profiled, and TCRdb retains in-frame clones only, with some absent. The data hold 55,000 to 75,000 clones, with about 90% observed a single time. The source material was PBMCs. Source of these receptors: a man between 18 and 29 years old in good health and CMV-seronegative. The CDR3 runs from the conserved cysteine through the conserved F or W. D genes are given only for firm matches. A row's size may be missing; if present it is once, few, many or a size class.

cdr3_nt cdr3_aa d_call j_call v_call clone_size
TGTGCCAGCAGCGTAGCAGGGACTAGTGCAGATACGCAGTATTTT CASSVAGTSADTQYF TRBD2 TRBJ2-3 TRBV9 NA
TGTGCCAGTAGTATCGGAGGTAGCGGGAGAAACTACGAGCAGTACTTC CASSIGGSGRNYEQYF TRBD2 TRBJ2-7 TRBV19 NA
TGTGCCAGCAGTTCTAGCGGGAGTGGAAAGACCCAGTACTTC CASSSSGSGKTQYF TRBD2 TRBJ2-5 TRBV27 once
TGTGCCTGGAAAGACACAAACTCTGGTGTTCAGCCCCAGCATTTT CAWKDTNSGVQPQHF NA TRBJ1-5 TRBV30 NA
TGTGCCAGCAGTTTTGAGGCGGGGCCTAACTATGGCTACACCTTC CASSFEAGPNYGYTF NA TRBJ1-2 TRBV28 NA
TGTGCCAGCAGCCAGGGTAAAATCGGGAGCACCTACAATGAGCAGTTCTTC CASSQGKIGSTYNEQFF NA TRBJ2-1 TRBV4-2 NA
TGTGCCAGCAGTCCCCAGGGTATAAGCAATCAGCCCCAGCATTTT CASSPQGISNQPQHF NA TRBJ1-5 TRBV6-5 NA
TGTGCCACGTCCCGGACACTTTCCTACGAGCAGTACTTC CATSRTLSYEQYF NA TRBJ2-7 TRBV19 NA
TGTGCCATCAGTGCCAGGACAGGGGGGTATGAAAAACTGTTTTTT CAISARTGGYEKLFF TRBD1 TRBJ1-4 TRBV10-3 NA
TGTGCCAGCAGCGCTCGAGGCTATTATGGAGAGACCCAGTACTTC CASSARGYYGETQYF NA TRBJ2-5 TRBV9 NA
TGTGCCAGTAGTCGCCCCCCTCCTAGCGGGAGGTTTCAAGAGACCCAGTACTTC CASSRPPPSGRFQETQYF TRBD2 TRBJ2-5 TRBV19 NA
TGTGCCAGCAGAGAAAACCGGGACAGGGGCCTCCCTAGGTTTCAGCCCCAGCATTTT CASRENRDRGLPRFQPQHF TRBD1 TRBJ1-5 TRBV28 NA
TGCGCCAGCAGCCAAGGGACTAGAGCATCGCAAGAGACCCAGTACTTC CASSQGTRASQETQYF TRBD2 TRBJ2-5 TRBV4-1 NA
TGCGCCAGCAGCTTTTCTAGCCCTAACAATGAGCAGTTCTTC CASSFSSPNNEQFF NA TRBJ2-1 TRBV5-1 NA
TGTGCCAGCAGCCAAGTGGCCACCGGGGAGCTGTTTTTT CASSQVATGELFF NA TRBJ2-2 TRBV14 NA
TGTGCCAGCAGCCCCCGGAGGGTGGGGGTGGAGGGCTATGGCTACACCTTC CASSPRRVGVEGYGYTF NA TRBJ1-2 TRBV5-5 NA
TGTGCCAGCAGCCCATCAGCTAGTACCGGGGAGCTGTTTTTT CASSPSASTGELFF NA TRBJ2-2 TRBV7-2 few
TGTGCCAGCAGTTTATATCGGCTGGGGCTAGCGGGGACAAATATAGCCAAAAACATTCAGTACTTC CASSLYRLGLAGTNIAKNIQYF TRBD2 TRBJ2-4 TRBV27 NA
TGTGCCAGCAGTAACAGGGATACTGGAAACACCATATATTTT CASSNRDTGNTIYF NA TRBJ1-3 TRBV6-6 NA
TGCAGCGTTCTCCTTCCAGTTCTCTCTGGAAACACCATATATTTT CSVLLPVLSGNTIYF NA TRBJ1-3 TRBV29-1 NA
TGTGCCACCGTTGAGACTATGAACACTGAAGCTTTCTTT CATVETMNTEAFF NA TRBJ1-1 TRBV15 many
TGTGCCAGCAGTTTGGGCGGGGGAGTGAGCACAGATACGCAGTATTTT CASSLGGGVSTDTQYF TRBD2 TRBJ2-3 TRBV27 NA
TGTGCCAGCAGTGATCGGGGTTCCGGGGAGCTGTTTTTT CASSDRGSGELFF NA TRBJ2-2 TRBV2 NA
TGTGCCAGCACTGACGGACAGGGGGTACTCCGAGAGCAGTTCTTC CASTDGQGVLREQFF TRBD1 TRBJ2-1 TRBV25-1 NA
TGTGCCAGCGGGATTCGGGACAGGAGTAACTATGGCTACACCTTC CASGIRDRSNYGYTF TRBD1 TRBJ1-2 TRBV27 NA
TGTGCCAGCTCACCTCAGGACATATACGAGCAGTACTTC CASSPQDIYEQYF NA TRBJ2-7 TRBV18 NA
TGTGCCGGGGGACAGGGTGGAGCAATACGTAACGAGCAGTACTTC CAGGQGGAIRNEQYF TRBD1 TRBJ2-7 TRBV19 once
TGTGCCAGCAGTTTCAAATCCGGGGAGCTGTTTTTT CASSFKSGELFF NA TRBJ2-2 TRBV28 NA
TGCAGTGTCACGCATTCGGGTGAGCAGTTCTTC CSVTHSGEQFF NA TRBJ2-1 TRBV20-1 NA
TGTGCCAGTAGACATAGCGGGAGTTCCTACAATGAGCAGTTCTTC CASRHSGSSYNEQFF TRBD2 TRBJ2-1 TRBV19 once
TGTGCCAGCAGCTTCGAGGGGGCGGAGGCTGAAGCTTTCTTT CASSFEGAEAEAFF TRBD1 TRBJ1-1 TRBV2 NA
TGTGCCAGCAAGTACAGTGCAACTAATGAAAAACTGTTTTTT CASKYSATNEKLFF NA TRBJ1-4 TRBV28 NA
TGTGCCAGCAGCTGGCCGAACACTGAAGCTTTCTTT CASSWPNTEAFF NA TRBJ1-1 TRBV5-6 NA
TGTGCCAGCAGTGAGATGAAAGGGGGCACCACAGATACGCAGTATTTT CASSEMKGGTTDTQYF TRBD1 TRBJ2-3 TRBV25-1 once
TGTGCCAGCAGTGATCGCGGGGGGAGCAAAACCGGGGAGCTGTTTTTT CASSDRGGSKTGELFF TRBD2 TRBJ2-2 TRBV6-1 NA
TGTGCCAGCTCACCTAGCGGGAGGCCTAGCACAGATACGCAGTATTTT CASSPSGRPSTDTQYF TRBD2 TRBJ2-3 TRBV18 NA
TGCGCCAGCAGCTTGGGACTGGGAGTATACAATGAGCAGTTCTTC CASSLGLGVYNEQFF NA TRBJ2-1 TRBV5-1 NA
TGTGCCAGCAGCCCTTTCCGCGGGGGAGGCCTCGGGGAGCTGTTTTTT CASSPFRGGGLGELFF TRBD2 TRBJ2-2 TRBV7-8 NA
TGTGCCAGCAGTTACTCAACAGGGCTGGACACTGAAGCTTTCTTT CASSYSTGLDTEAFF NA TRBJ1-1 TRBV6-5 NA
TGTGCCAGCAGCTTAAATCTGGGGAGGGACAATGAGCAGTTCTTC CASSLNLGRDNEQFF TRBD2 TRBJ2-1 TRBV7-9 NA
TGTGCCAGCAGAGAGAGGCTAGCGGTTCCGGAGCAGTACTTC CASRERLAVPEQYF TRBD2 TRBJ2-7 TRBV6-5 NA
TGTGCCAGCAGTGAAGCGTCCGGGGAGCAGTACTTC CASSEASGEQYF NA TRBJ2-7 TRBV6-1 NA
TGTGCCAGCAGCCCACGGACAGGGATGAACACTGAAGCTTTCTTT CASSPRTGMNTEAFF TRBD1 TRBJ1-1 TRBV7-9 NA
TGTGCCAGCAGCCAGGGGAACCAGCCCCAGCATTTT CASSQGNQPQHF NA TRBJ1-5 TRBV28 once
TGTGCCAGCAGCTTCCCACCGGGACAAGGGGCCTACGAGCAGTACTTC CASSFPPGQGAYEQYF NA TRBJ2-7 TRBV7-9 NA
TGTGCCAGTAGTATAGGACAGGGATGGAATCAGCCCCAGCATTTT CASSIGQGWNQPQHF TRBD1 TRBJ1-5 TRBV19 NA
TGTGCCAGCAGCGAGAGTAACACTGAAGCTTTCTTT CASSESNTEAFF NA TRBJ1-1 TRBV7-9 NA
TGTGCCAGTAGTATGGTGACAGACACTGAAGCTTTCTTT CASSMVTDTEAFF NA TRBJ1-1 TRBV19 NA
TGTGCCAGCGGGATACTAGGGACAACTGAGCAGTTCTTC CASGILGTTEQFF NA TRBJ2-1 TRBV27 NA
TGTGCCAGCAGTTTGAATGGGAGATTCAATGAGCAGTTCTTC CASSLNGRFNEQFF NA TRBJ2-1 TRBV27 NA
TGTGCCAGCAGCCCTGGTGGGACTAGCGGACCGTACGAGCAGTACTTC CASSPGGTSGPYEQYF TRBD2 TRBJ2-7 TRBV9 NA
TGTGCCAGCAGCTTCAGGGGGGGCAATCAGCCCCAGCATTTT CASSFRGGNQPQHF TRBD1 TRBJ1-5 TRBV7-2 NA
TGTGCCAGCAGCCAGACGGACGAGGGATCCAATGAGCAGTTCTTC CASSQTDEGSNEQFF NA TRBJ2-1 TRBV13 NA
TGTGCCAGCAGCAAGGGACTAGCGGGACAGGCCGGGGAGCTGTTTTTT CASSKGLAGQAGELFF TRBD2 TRBJ2-2 TRBV9 NA
TGTGCCAGCAGCAACGGACAGAAACAAGAGACCCAGTACTTC CASSNGQKQETQYF NA TRBJ2-5 TRBV5-4 NA
TGTGCCAGCAGTCCGCCGGGGCTAGCGGGAATGAATGAGCAGTTCTTC CASSPPGLAGMNEQFF TRBD2 TRBJ2-1 TRBV28 NA